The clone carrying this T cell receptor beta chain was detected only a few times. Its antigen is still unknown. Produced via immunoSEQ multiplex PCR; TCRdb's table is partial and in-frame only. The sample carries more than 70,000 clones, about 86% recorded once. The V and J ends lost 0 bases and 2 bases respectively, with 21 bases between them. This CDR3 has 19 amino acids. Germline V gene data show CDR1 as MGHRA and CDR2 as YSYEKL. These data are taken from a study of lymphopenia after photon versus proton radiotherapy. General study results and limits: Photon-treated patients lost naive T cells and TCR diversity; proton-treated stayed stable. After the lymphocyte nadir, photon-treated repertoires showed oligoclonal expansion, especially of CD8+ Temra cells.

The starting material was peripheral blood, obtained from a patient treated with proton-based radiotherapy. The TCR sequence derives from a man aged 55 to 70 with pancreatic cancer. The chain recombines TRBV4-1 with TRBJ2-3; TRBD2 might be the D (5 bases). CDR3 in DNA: TGCGCCAGCAGCCAAGATCTTGGGAGTAGCCGGAGGTTCACAGATACGCAGTATTTT. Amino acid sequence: CASSQDLGSSRRFTDTQYF.